Listed below are T cell receptor beta chains from one sample, sequenced in a study of cytomegalovirus exposure and HLA in healthy donors. The protocol was immunoSEQ multiplex PCR, while the TCRdb copy is restricted to in-frame clones and leaves out a portion. The data show some 120,000 clones, with around 84% seen just once and about 1.7% held by the top ten. The sequenced sample consisted of PBMCs. These receptors were collected from a man between 18 and 35 years old in good health and CMV-seronegative. CDR3s include the opening cysteine and the closing phenylalanine or tryptophan.

j_call: TRBJ1-2
v_call: TRBV7-9
cdr3_aa: CASSLAVRDTYGYTF

j_call: TRBJ1-1
v_call: TRBV11-2
cdr3_aa: CASSVVRGRVEAFF

j_call: TRBJ2-1
v_call: TRBV4-2
cdr3_aa: CASSPVRPSGVLNEQFF

j_call: TRBJ1-2
v_call: TRBV19
cdr3_aa: CASSSARGGQGYGYTF

j_call: TRBJ2-7
v_call: TRBV7-6
cdr3_aa: CASSLSRGHEQYF

j_call: TRBJ2-7
v_call: TRBV5-1
cdr3_aa: CASSGRQSSYEQYF

j_call: TRBJ1-2
v_call: TRBV11-2
cdr3_aa: CASSLYTSNYGYTF

j_call: TRBJ2-7
v_call: TRBV13
cdr3_aa: CASSTIGSYEQYF

j_call: TRBJ1-1
v_call: TRBV9
cdr3_aa: CASSVVGQKNTEAFF

j_call: TRBJ1-2
v_call: TRBV6-5
cdr3_aa: CASSYSGPYGYTF

j_call: TRBJ1-1
v_call: TRBV29-1
cdr3_aa: CSVEEAVSNTEAFF

j_call: TRBJ1-2
v_call: TRBV5-1
cdr3_aa: CASSSDRGGGYTF

j_call: TRBJ2-2
v_call: TRBV6-6
cdr3_aa: CASSYTTGNTGELFF

j_call: TRBJ1-1
v_call: TRBV9
cdr3_aa: CASSAQGLNTEAFF